A single sample is the source of the 9 T cell receptor beta chains below, sequenced in a study of OX40 agonist ivuxolimab in advanced cancers. Some clones are missing from TCRdb's copy, which holds only in-frame ones; the method was immunoSEQ multiplex PCR. This sample has about 73,000 clones, with around four fifths found just once. The source was CD4+ or CD8+ T cells sorted from blood, collected in a trial of the OX40 agonist ivuxolimab. The receptor set was obtained from an adult with an advanced solid tumor such as melanoma, head and neck, liver or kidney cancer.

CDR3 loop: CASSRDRGYEQYF. CDR3 nucleotides: TGCGCCAGCAGCCGGGACAGAGGGTACGAGCAGTACTTC. This sequence joins TRBV4-3 and TRBJ2-7; 7 bases agree with TRBD1. The V segment lost 4 bases and the J segment 4 bases; nucleotides outside the gene matches: 4. The CDR3 has 13 amino acids. In germline, CDR1 is LGHNA, CDR2 YSLEER.

This clone was observed a few times. This chain uses TRBV6-4 with TRBJ1-2, with D possibly matching TRBD1 (5 bases). Trimming took off 6 bases at V and 7 bases at J, with 21 bases between the two ends. CDR1 is MRHNA and CDR2 is SNTAGT in the germline V gene. The CDR3 runs 15 residues. DNA of the CDR3: TGTGCCAGCAGCCCGTGGCAGAACCATCAGGGTGGCTACACCTTC. This gives the protein CASSPWQNHQGGYTF.

This clone was found a few times. V usage is TRBV30 and J usage is TRBJ1-1; D uncertain. Germline V CDR1 and CDR2: GTSNPN, SVGIG (reference sequence). V lost 3 bases to trimming and J lost 0 bases, with 11 bases between them. The CDR3 consists of 14 residues. As DNA, the CDR3 is TGTGCCTGGAGGGAATGGAGGTTGAACACTGAAGCTTTCTTT. Translated, it gives CAWREWRLNTEAFF.

V gene TRBV6-5 combines with J gene TRBJ1-2; D not certain. Germline lookup yields CDR1 MNHEY and CDR2 SVGAGI. CDR3 length: 16 amino acids. The V and J ends lost 0 bases and 4 bases respectively, with 15 bases between them. Written as DNA, the CDR3 is TGTGCCAGCAGTTACTCAGGCAGGAAAGAGGGCTATGGCTACACCTTC. Amino acids: CASSYSGRKEGYGYTF.

The rearrangement links TRBV5-1 to TRBJ2-7, with TRBD2 matching 11 bases. Germline V gene data show CDR1 as SGHRS and CDR2 as YFSETQ. With V trimmed by 0 bases and J by 4 bases, 3 bases remained unmatched. The CDR3 sequence is 15 residues long. The CDR3 region has the DNA TGCGCCAGCAGCTTGGCTAGCGGGGGGAGGTACGAGCAGTACTTC. Translation gives CASSLASGGRYEQYF.

The chain combines TRBV5-1 with TRBJ2-1, with 8 bases aligning to TRBD2. Losses at the gene ends were 0 bases for V and 1 base for J; bases not matched to a gene: 0. CDR1 is SGHRS, CDR2 YFSETQ, per germline. CDR3 length: 15 amino acids. The CDR3 loop is CASSLGLASYNEQFF. CDR3 coding DNA: TGCGCCAGCAGCTTGGGACTAGCGTCCTACAATGAGCAGTTCTTC.

V usage is TRBV5-1 and J usage is TRBJ1-4; D gene ambiguous. V lost 0 bases to trimming and J lost 12 bases, with 9 bases between them. Germline V gives CDR1 SGHRS, CDR2 YFSETQ. The CDR3 extends over 12 amino acids. The CDR3 DNA is TGCGCCAGCAGCTTGGGAAGGGAGGAACTGTTTTTT. The encoded protein is CASSLGREELFF.

This chain uses TRBV27 with TRBJ2-2; D is perhaps TRBD1 (6 bases). CDR3 length: 14 amino acids. CDR1 is MNHEY and CDR2 is SMNVEV in the germline V gene (reference sequence). Trimming took 4 bases from V and 5 from J, leaving 11 bases between them. The CDR3 region is CASSSYRVTGELFF. CDR3 coding DNA: TGTGCCAGCAGTTCATACAGGGTTACCGGGGAGCTGTTTTTT.

This clone was picked up a small number of times. The chain recombines TRBV19 with TRBJ2-7; no definite D call. Germline V CDR1 and CDR2: LNHDA, SQIVND (reference sequence). This CDR3 spans 11 amino acids. The V end lost 8 bases, the J end lost 6 bases, and 11 bases lay between the germline ends. In DNA, the CDR3 is TGTGCCAGTGGTGGTTTTCGCGAGCAGTACTTC. Translation gives CASGGFREQYF.